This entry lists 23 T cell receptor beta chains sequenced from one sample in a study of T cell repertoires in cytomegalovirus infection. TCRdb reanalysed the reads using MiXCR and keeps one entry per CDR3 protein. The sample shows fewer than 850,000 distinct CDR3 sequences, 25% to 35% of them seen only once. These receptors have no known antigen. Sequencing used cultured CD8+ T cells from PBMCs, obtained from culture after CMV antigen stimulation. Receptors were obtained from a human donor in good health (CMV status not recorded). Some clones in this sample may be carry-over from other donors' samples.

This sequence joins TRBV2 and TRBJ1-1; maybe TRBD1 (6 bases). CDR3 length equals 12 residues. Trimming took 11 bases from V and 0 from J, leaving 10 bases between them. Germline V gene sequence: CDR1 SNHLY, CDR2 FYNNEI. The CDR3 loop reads CARRDMNTEAFF. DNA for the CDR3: TGTGCCCGCCGGGACATGAACACTGAAGCTTTCTTT.

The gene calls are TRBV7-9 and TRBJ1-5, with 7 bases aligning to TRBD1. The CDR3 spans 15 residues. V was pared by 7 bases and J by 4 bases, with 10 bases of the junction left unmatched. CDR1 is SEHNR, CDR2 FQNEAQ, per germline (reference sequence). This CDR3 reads CASTKGGQINQPQHF. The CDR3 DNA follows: TGTGCCAGCACCAAGGGGGGACAGATAAATCAGCCCCAGCATTTT.

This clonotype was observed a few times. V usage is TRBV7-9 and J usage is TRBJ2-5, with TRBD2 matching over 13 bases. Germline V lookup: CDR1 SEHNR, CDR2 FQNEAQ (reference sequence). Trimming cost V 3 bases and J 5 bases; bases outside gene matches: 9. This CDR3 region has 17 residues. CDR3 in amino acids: CASSFGLAGVQGETQYF. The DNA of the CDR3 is TGTGCCAGCAGCTTCGGACTAGCGGGGGTCCAGGGGGAGACCCAGTACTTC.

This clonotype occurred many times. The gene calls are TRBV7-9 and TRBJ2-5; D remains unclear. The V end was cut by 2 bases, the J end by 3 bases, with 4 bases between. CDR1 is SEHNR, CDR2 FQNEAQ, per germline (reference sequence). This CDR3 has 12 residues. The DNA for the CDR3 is TGTGCCAGCAGCTTACTGGAAGAGACCCAGTACTTC. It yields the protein CASSLLEETQYF. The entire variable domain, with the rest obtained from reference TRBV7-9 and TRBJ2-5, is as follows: DTGVSQNPRHKITKRGQNVTFRCDPISEHNRLYWYRQTLGQGPEFLTYFQNEAQLEKSRLLSDRFSAERPKGSFSTLEIQRTEQGDSAMYLCASSLLEETQYFGPGTRLLVL.

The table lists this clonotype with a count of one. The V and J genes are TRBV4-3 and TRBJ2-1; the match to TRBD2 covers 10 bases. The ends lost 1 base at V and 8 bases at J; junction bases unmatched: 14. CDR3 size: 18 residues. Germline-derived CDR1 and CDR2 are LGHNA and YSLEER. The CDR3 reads CASSQGPVERGGLDEQFF. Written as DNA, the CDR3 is TGCGCCAGCAGCCAAGGCCCTGTCGAGCGGGGGGGCTTGGATGAGCAGTTCTTC.

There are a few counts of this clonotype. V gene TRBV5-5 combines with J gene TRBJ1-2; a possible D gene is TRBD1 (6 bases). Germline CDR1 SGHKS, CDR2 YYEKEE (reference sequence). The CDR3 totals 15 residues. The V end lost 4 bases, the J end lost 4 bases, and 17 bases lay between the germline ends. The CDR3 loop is CASSLRQANLYGYTF. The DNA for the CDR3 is TGTGCCAGCAGCCTGAGACAGGCGAACCTCTATGGCTACACCTTC.

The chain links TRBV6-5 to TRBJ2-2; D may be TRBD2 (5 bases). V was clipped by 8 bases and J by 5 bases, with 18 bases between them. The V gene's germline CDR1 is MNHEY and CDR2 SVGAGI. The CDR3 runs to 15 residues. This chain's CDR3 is CASRIGRVRTGELFF. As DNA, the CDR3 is TGTGCCAGCCGCATAGGGCGGGTCAGGACCGGGGAGCTGTTTTTT.

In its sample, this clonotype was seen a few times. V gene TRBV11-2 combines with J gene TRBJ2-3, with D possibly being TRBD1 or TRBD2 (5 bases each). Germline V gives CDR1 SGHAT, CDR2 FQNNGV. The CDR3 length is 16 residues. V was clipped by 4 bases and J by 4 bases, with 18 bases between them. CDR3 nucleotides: TGTGCCAGCAGCTCATGGGACCAACATGTGCCAGATACGCAGTATTTT. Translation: CASSSWDQHVPDTQYF.

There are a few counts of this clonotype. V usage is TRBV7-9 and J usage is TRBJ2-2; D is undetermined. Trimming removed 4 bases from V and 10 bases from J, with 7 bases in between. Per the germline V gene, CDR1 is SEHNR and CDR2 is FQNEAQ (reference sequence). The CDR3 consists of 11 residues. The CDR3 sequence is CASSYREELFF. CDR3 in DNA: TGTGCCAGCAGCTATCGAGAGGAGCTGTTTTTT. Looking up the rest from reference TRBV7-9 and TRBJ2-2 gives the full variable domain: DTGVSQNPRHKITKRGQNVTFRCDPISEHNRLYWYRQTLGQGPEFLTYFQNEAQLEKSRLLSDRFSAERPKGSFSTLEIQRTEQGDSAMYLCASSYREELFFGEGSRLTVL.

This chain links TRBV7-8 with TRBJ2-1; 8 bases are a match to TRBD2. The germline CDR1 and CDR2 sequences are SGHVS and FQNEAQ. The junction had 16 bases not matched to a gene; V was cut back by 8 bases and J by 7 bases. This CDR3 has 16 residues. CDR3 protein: CASYSIGGGPGNEQFF. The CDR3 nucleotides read TGTGCCAGCTATTCTATTGGCGGGGGGCCGGGTAATGAGCAGTTCTTC. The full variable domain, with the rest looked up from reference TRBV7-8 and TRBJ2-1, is GAGVSQSPRYKVAKRGQDVALRCDPISGHVSLFWYQQALGQGPEFLTYFQNEAQLDKSGLPSDRFFAERPEGSVSTLKIQRTQQEDSAVYLCASYSIGGGPGNEQFFGPGTRLTVL.

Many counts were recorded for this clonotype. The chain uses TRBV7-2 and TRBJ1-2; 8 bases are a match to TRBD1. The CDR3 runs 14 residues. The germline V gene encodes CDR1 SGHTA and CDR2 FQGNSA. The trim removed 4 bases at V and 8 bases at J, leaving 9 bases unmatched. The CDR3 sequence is CASSSRGPSYGYTF. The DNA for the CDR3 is TGTGCCAGCAGCTCCAGGGGGCCAAGCTACGGCTACACCTTC.

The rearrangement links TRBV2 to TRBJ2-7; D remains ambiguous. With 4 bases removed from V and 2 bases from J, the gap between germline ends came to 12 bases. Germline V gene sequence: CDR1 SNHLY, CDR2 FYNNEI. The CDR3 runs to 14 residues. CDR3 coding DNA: TGTGCCAGCAGTGTGAAAGGGCTAACCTACGAGCAGTACTTC. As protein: CASSVKGLTYEQYF.

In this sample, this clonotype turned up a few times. CDR3 in amino acids: CAKSSGTVNQPQHF. The CDR3 DNA follows: TGTGCCAAAAGTTCCGGGACAGTGAATCAGCCCCAGCATTTT. The V call is TRBV2, the J call TRBJ1-5; 7 bases match TRBD1. CDR1 and CDR2 (germline): SNHLY, FYNNEI. This CDR3 region has 14 residues. V lost 10 bases and J lost 4; bases outside the gene matches: 10.

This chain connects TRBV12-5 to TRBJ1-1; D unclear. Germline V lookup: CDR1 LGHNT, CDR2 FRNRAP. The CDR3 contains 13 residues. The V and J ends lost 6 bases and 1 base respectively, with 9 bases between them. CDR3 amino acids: CASGDGENTEAFF. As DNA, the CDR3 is TGTGCTAGTGGGGACGGAGAGAACACTGAAGCTTTCTTT.

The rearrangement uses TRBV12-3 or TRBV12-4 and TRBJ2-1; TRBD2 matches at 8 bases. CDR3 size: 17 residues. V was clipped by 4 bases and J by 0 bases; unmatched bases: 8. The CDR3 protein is CASSSRTSRHSYNEQFF. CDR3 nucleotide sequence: TGTGCCAGCAGTTCAAGGACTAGCCGTCACTCCTACAATGAGCAGTTCTTC.

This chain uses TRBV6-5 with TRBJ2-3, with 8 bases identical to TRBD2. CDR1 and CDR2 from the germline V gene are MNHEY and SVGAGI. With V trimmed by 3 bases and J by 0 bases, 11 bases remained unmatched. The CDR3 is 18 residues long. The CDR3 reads CASSYSGEVFGSTDTQYF. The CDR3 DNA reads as TGTGCCAGCAGTTATAGCGGGGAGGTTTTTGGGAGCACAGATACGCAGTATTTT.

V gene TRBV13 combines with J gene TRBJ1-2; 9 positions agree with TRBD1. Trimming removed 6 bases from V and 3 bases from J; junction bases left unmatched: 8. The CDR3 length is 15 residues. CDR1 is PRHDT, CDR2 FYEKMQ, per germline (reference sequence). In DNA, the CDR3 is TGTGCCAGCAGTTACTTTACAGGGGGCGACTATGGCTACACCTTC. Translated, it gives CASSYFTGGDYGYTF.

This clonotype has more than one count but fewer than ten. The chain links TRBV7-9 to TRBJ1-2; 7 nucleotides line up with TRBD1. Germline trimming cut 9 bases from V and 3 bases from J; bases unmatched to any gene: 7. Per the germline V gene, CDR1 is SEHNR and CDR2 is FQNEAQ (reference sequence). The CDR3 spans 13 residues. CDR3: CASNPGTDYGYTF. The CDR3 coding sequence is TGTGCCAGTAACCCCGGGACAGACTATGGCTACACCTTC.

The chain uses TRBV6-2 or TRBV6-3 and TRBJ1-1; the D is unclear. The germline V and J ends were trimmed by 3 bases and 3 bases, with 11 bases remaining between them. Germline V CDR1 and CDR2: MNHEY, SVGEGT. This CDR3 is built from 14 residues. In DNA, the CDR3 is TGTGCCAGCAGTTATCTAGCAGAATACACTGAAGCTTTCTTT. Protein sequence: CASSYLAEYTEAFF.

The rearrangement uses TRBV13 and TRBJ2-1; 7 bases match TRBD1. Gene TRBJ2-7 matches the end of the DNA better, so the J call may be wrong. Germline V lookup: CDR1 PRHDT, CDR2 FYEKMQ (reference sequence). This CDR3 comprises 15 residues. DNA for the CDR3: TGTGCCAGCAGCTTCCCCTCGACAGGGCTTGGCGAGCAGTACTTC. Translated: CASSFPSTGLGEQYF.

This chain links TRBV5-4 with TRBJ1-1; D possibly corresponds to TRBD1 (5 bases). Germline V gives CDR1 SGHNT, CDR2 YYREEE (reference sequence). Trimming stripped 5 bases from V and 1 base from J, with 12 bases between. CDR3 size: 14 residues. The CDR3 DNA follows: TGTGCCAGCAGGCGCCCGGGGGGGAACACTGAAGCTTTCTTT. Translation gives CASRRPGGNTEAFF.

CDR3 sequence: CASSSDPGAGAYF. In DNA form, the CDR3 reads TGTGCCAGCAGTTCCGACCCGGGGGCCGGGGCGTACTTC. The genes are TRBV12-3 or TRBV12-4 and TRBJ2-4; either TRBD1 or TRBD2 may fit D (6 bases each). V was shortened by 4 bases and J by 15 bases, with 19 bases between the two germline ends. The CDR3 loop spans 13 amino acids.

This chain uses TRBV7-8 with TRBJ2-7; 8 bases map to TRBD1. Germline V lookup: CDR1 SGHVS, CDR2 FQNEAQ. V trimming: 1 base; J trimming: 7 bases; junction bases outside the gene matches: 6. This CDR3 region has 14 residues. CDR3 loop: CASSLGTGYREQYF. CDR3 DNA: TGTGCCAGCAGCTTAGGGACAGGGTATAGGGAGCAGTACTTC.